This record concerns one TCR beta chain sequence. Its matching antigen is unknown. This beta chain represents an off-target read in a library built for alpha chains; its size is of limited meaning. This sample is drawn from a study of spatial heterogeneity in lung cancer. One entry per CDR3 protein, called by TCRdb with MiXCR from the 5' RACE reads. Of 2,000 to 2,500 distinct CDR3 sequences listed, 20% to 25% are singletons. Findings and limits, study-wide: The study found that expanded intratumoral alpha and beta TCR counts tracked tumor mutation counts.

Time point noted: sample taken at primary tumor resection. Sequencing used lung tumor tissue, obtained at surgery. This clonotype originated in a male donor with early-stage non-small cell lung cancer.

CDR3 residues: CASSPSRETQYF. Here the CDR3 DNA reads TGTGCCAGCAGCCCTTCACGGGAGACCCAGTACTTC. V gene TRBV7-2 combines with J gene TRBJ2-5; D is ambiguous. CDR3 length equals 12 residues. Germline V gene lookup returns CDR1 SGHTA and CDR2 FQGNSA. The ends were cut back, 5 bases at V and 5 bases at J, with 9 bases in the middle.